One sample yielded the 28 T cell receptor beta chains listed below, sequenced in a study of shared clonotypes between healthy human individuals. Using immunoSEQ multiplex PCR, the repertoire was profiled, and TCRdb retains in-frame clones only, with some absent. The sample lists 450,000 to 650,000 clones; roughly 72% were seen once. The sample was PBMCs. The receptors shown here come from a woman in her 40s in good health. Some clones in this sample may be carry-over from other donors' samples.

This clone was seen just once. The chain carries TRBV28 and TRBJ1-4; D perhaps matches TRBD1 (6 bases). Trimming pared 5 bases from V and 5 bases from J, leaving 15 bases between. The germline V gene has CDR1 MDHEN and CDR2 SYDVKM. The CDR3 covers 15 residues. The CDR3 bases are TGTGCCAGCAGTCGAGACAGGAACATAAATGAAAAACTGTTTTTT. It specifies CASSRDRNINEKLFF.

CDR3 bases: TGTGCCAGCAGTTTTTGGAGAGATGATCAGCCCCAGCATTTT. This encodes CASSFWRDDQPQHF. The genes are TRBV28 and TRBJ1-5; no clear D gene. The CDR3 length is 14 residues. The germline V gene encodes CDR1 MDHEN and CDR2 SYDVKM. V was shortened by 3 bases and J by 5 bases, with 11 bases between the two germline ends. The entire variable domain, with the rest obtained from reference TRBV28 and TRBJ1-5, is as follows: DVKVTQSSRYLVKRTGEKVFLECVQDMDHENMFWYRQDPGLGLRLIYFSYDVKMKEKGDIPEGYSVSREKKERFSLILESASTNQTSMYLCASSFWRDDQPQHFGDGTRLSIL.

This clone was observed a handful of times. The chain employs TRBV9 and TRBJ1-2, with a possible D match to TRBD1 (5 bases). CDR3 size: 11 residues. Trimming pared 6 bases from V and 14 bases from J, leaving 17 bases between. Per the germline V gene, CDR1 is SGDLS and CDR2 is YYNGEE. CDR3 sequence reads: CASTSEGRTTF. The CDR3 DNA reads as TGTGCCAGCACCTCCGAGGGACGGACTACCTTC.

The sample holds a few counts of this clone. The chain links TRBV5-4 to TRBJ2-2; D ambiguous. Germline CDR1 and CDR2: SGHNT and YYREEE (reference sequence). This CDR3 has 14 amino acids. Trimming shortened V by 3 bases and J by 7 bases, and 13 bases separated the two germline ends. CDR3 in DNA: TGTGCCAGCAGCTATGGACCTGCTGGCGGGGAGCTGTTTTTT. Encoded protein: CASSYGPAGGELFF.

Remarks on this clone: Other nucleotide sequences in the sample specify the same CDR3. This chain connects TRBV10-1 to TRBJ2-3; D uncertain. Germline CDR1 and CDR2: WNHNN and SYGVQD (reference sequence). With 8 bases removed from V and 6 bases from J, the gap between germline ends came to 12 bases. This CDR3 has 12 residues. CDR3 nucleotide sequence: TGCGCCAGCTCTCGGTCTACGGATACGCAGTATTTT. As protein: CASSRSTDTQYF.

The V gene is TRBV5-4, the J gene TRBJ2-1; D not certain. The CDR3 is 15 residues long. Trimming removed 0 bases from V and 9 bases from J, with 16 bases in between. CDR1 and CDR2 from the germline V gene are SGHNT and YYREEE (reference sequence). The DNA for the CDR3 is TGTGCCAGCAGCTTGGGACAATTGGTCCGGACTGAGCAGTTCTTC. It translates to CASSLGQLVRTEQFF.

The genes are TRBV20-1 and TRBJ2-5, with a possible D match to TRBD2 (6 bases). CDR1 DFQATT and CDR2 SNEGSKA come from the germline V gene (reference sequence). The CDR3 runs 11 residues. The CDR3 sequence: CSPGTQETQYF. As DNA, the CDR3 is TGCAGCCCCGGGACTCAAGAGACCCAGTACTTC.

The chain has TRBV7-2 and TRBJ1-5; 7 positions match TRBD1. CDR3 length: 17 residues. The J segment lost 6 bases and the V segment lost 6 bases, leaving 17 bases of the junction unmatched. Germline V lookup: CDR1 SGHTA, CDR2 FQGNSA. This chain's CDR3 is CASRPGGGGGGSQPQHF. In nucleotides, the CDR3 is TGTGCCAGCAGGCCTGGAGGGGGCGGAGGGGGCAGTCAGCCCCAGCATTTT.

The rearrangement links TRBV9 to TRBJ1-4; D possibly corresponds to TRBD1 (5 bases). Between the trimmed V and J ends, which lost 4 bases and 7 bases, there was a span of 11 bases. This CDR3 has 13 amino acids. Germline loops: CDR1 SGDLS, CDR2 YYNGEE. CDR3 loop: CASSPGTGEKLFF. For the CDR3, the DNA is TGTGCCAGCAGCCCGGGGACGGGTGAAAAACTGTTTTTT.

The chain recombines TRBV9 with TRBJ2-7, with D perhaps TRBD1 (5 bases). CDR3 length equals 14 residues. The germline V gene encodes CDR1 SGDLS and CDR2 YYNGEE. V was cut by 0 bases and J by 0 bases, with 7 bases left in between. The CDR3 loop reads CASSVETDSYEQYF. The CDR3 DNA reads as TGTGCCAGCAGCGTAGAGACAGACTCCTACGAGCAGTACTTC.

This clone has only a few counts. This chain joins TRBV29-1 and TRBJ1-2; maybe TRBD1 (6 bases). This CDR3 comprises 12 residues. The germline V gene encodes CDR1 SQVTM and CDR2 ANQGSEA. V dropped 7 bases and J dropped 4 bases, with 13 bases sitting between them. The CDR3 DNA reads as TGCAGCGCCACGACAGGCCCCTATGGCTACACCTTC. This gives the protein CSATTGPYGYTF.

This chain connects TRBV7-9 to TRBJ2-7; D not certain. From germline, CDR1 is SEHNR and CDR2 FQNEAQ (reference sequence). The CDR3 runs to 14 residues. With 1 base removed from V and 0 bases from J, the gap between germline ends came to 7 bases. Here the CDR3 DNA reads TGTGCCAGCAGCTTAGTAGGCTACTCCTACGAGCAGTACTTC. It translates to CASSLVGYSYEQYF.

This chain's CDR3 is CASSTQGTSVVADTQYF. The CDR3 bases are TGTGCCAGCAGCACGCAGGGGACTAGCGTCGTTGCAGATACGCAGTATTTT. This chain joins TRBV9 and TRBJ2-3; the match to TRBD2 covers 10 bases. This CDR3 has 17 residues. Looked up from germline, CDR1 is SGDLS and CDR2 is YYNGEE. Trimming at V came to 4 bases and at J to 4 bases, leaving 12 bases not matched to a gene.

As for this clone: Other DNA sequences within the sample encode an identical CDR3. This chain joins TRBV4-1 and TRBJ1-3, with TRBD1 as a possible D gene (6 bases). This CDR3 comprises 16 residues. V lost 2 bases, J lost 2 bases, and 13 bases lay in between. CDR1 is MGHRA, CDR2 YSYEKL, per germline. The DNA for the CDR3 is TGCGCCAGCAGCCAATCTACCGGGGGCCCTGGAAACACCATATATTTT. Protein sequence: CASSQSTGGPGNTIYF.

Comment on this clone: Other DNA variants within this sample encode the same CDR3. The chain carries TRBV28 and TRBJ1-4; no clear D gene. The CDR3 is 11 amino acids. V lost 2 bases and J lost 8, with 3 bases in between. Germline-derived CDR1 and CDR2 are MDHEN and SYDVKM. CDR3 sequence reads: CASSLGEKLFF. CDR3 DNA sequence: TGTGCCAGCAGTTTAGGAGAAAAACTGTTTTTT. Drawing the rest from reference TRBV28 and TRBJ1-4, the complete variable domain is DVKVTQSSRYLVKRTGEKVFLECVQDMDHENMFWYRQDPGLGLRLIYFSYDVKMKEKGDIPEGYSVSREKKERFSLILESASTNQTSMYLCASSLGEKLFFGSGTQLSVL.

This chain links TRBV4-1 with TRBJ2-5, with 7 positions matching TRBD2. The junction had 9 bases not matched to a gene; V was cut back by 5 bases and J by 0 bases. From germline, CDR1 is MGHRA and CDR2 YSYEKL. The length of the CDR3 is 16 residues. The CDR3 spells CASSTRLAQYQETQYF. CDR3 coding DNA: TGCGCCAGCAGCACCCGACTAGCACAGTACCAAGAGACCCAGTACTTC.

The chain employs TRBV6-4 and TRBJ2-3, with D perhaps matching TRBD2 (5 bases). Germline V lookup: CDR1 MRHNA, CDR2 SNTAGT. V lost 4 bases and J lost 4, with 18 bases in between. The CDR3 consists of 16 residues. The CDR3 DNA follows: TGTGCCAGCAGTGTGGTTCCGGGTCTAGCCGCAGATACGCAGTATTTT. Protein product: CASSVVPGLAADTQYF.

This chain links TRBV18 with TRBJ2-1; D not certain. This CDR3 has 12 amino acids. Germline CDR1 reads KGHSH; CDR2 reads LQKENI. Trimming left V 2 bases short and J 5 bases short, with 4 bases between. Here the CDR3 reads CASSPWDNEQFF. Written as DNA, the CDR3 is TGTGCCAGCTCACCATGGGACAATGAGCAGTTCTTC.

This chain uses TRBV27 with TRBJ2-1; D is ambiguous. The CDR3 sequence is 14 residues long. CDR1 MNHEY and CDR2 SMNVEV come from the germline V gene (reference sequence). The germline V and J ends were trimmed by 4 bases and 6 bases, with 13 bases remaining between them. The CDR3 spells CASSWGRATNEQFF. The DNA of the CDR3 is TGTGCCAGCAGTTGGGGTCGGGCAACCAATGAGCAGTTCTTC.

The gene calls are TRBV4-2 and TRBJ1-2; maybe TRBD1 (5 bases). V lost 0 bases and J 5 bases, leaving 10 bases between the germline ends. The germline gives CDR1 LGHNA, CDR2 YNFKEQ. This CDR3 comprises 14 residues. The DNA of the CDR3 is TGTGCCAGCAGCCAAGAGTTGAGGGGATATGGCTACACCTTC. This sequence encodes CASSQELRGYGYTF.

The genes are TRBV19 and TRBJ1-2; a possible D gene is TRBD1 (5 bases). Germline CDR1 reads LNHDA; CDR2 reads SQIVND (reference sequence). This CDR3 has 14 residues. Trimming shortened V by 4 bases and J by 3 bases, and 12 bases separated the two germline ends. The CDR3 here is CASSRSREHYGYTF. CDR3 sequence (DNA): TGTGCCAGTAGTAGGAGCAGGGAGCACTATGGCTACACCTTC.

Turning to this clone: The CDR3 ends on some other residue instead of the conserved phenylalanine or tryptophan, so this is likely a read error. This sequence joins TRBV18 and TRBJ1-2; maybe TRBD1 (5 bases). V was cut by 5 bases and J by 8 bases, with 18 bases left in between. This CDR3 region has 14 residues. Germline CDR1 and CDR2: KGHSH and LQKENI. CDR3 in amino acids: CASSTTTALWGYTL. CDR3 DNA: TGTGCCAGCTCAACTACGACAGCCCTATGGGGCTACACCCTC.

The J gene is TRBJ2-4, the V gene TRBV5-1; no clear D gene. Germline CDR1 and CDR2: SGHRS and YFSETQ. V was cut by 5 bases and J by 0 bases, with 12 bases left in between. The CDR3 consists of 15 residues. The CDR3 DNA follows: TGCGCCAGCAGATTGACACCTCTAGCCAAAAACATTCAGTACTTC. Translating gives CASRLTPLAKNIQYF.

Worth noting for this clone: A read error may be the cause here, since a much bigger clone is one base away. This rearrangement joins TRBV10-3 to TRBJ1-2, with D uncertain. The length of the CDR3 is 12 residues. Trimming left V 3 bases short and J 1 base short, with 3 bases between. Per germline, CDR1 ENHRY and CDR2 SYGVKD. In DNA form, the CDR3 reads TGTGCCATCAGTGACAATAACTATGGCTACACCTTC. Translating it yields CAISDNNYGYTF.

V and J are TRBV2 and TRBJ2-7; D is unclear. The V and J ends lost 6 bases and 2 bases respectively, with 8 bases between them. The CDR3 length is 12 residues. Germline-derived CDR1 and CDR2 are SNHLY and FYNNEI. CDR3 in amino acids: CASRNRAYEQYF. The CDR3 nucleotides read TGTGCCAGCAGGAACCGGGCCTACGAGCAGTACTTC.

Only one count was recorded for this clone. V is TRBV19 and J is TRBJ2-1; tentative D call: TRBD2 (5 bases). Germline V CDR1 and CDR2: LNHDA, SQIVND (reference sequence). There are 15 residues in the CDR3. With 4 bases removed from V and 3 bases from J, the gap between germline ends came to 13 bases. In DNA form, the CDR3 reads TGTGCCAGTAGTACCCCCTGGGAGAACTACAATGAGCAGTTCTTC. It yields the protein CASSTPWENYNEQFF.

The V gene is TRBV4-1, the J gene TRBJ2-5, with unresolved D. CDR1 and CDR2 from the germline V gene are MGHRA and YSYEKL. The V end was cut by 8 bases, the J end by 5 bases, with 18 bases between. CDR3 length: 14 amino acids. The CDR3 sequence: CASHRSRLGETQYF. In DNA, the CDR3 is TGCGCCAGCCACCGGTCGAGGCTCGGGGAGACCCAGTACTTC.

As regards this clone: A single base is all that separates this from a far larger clone, so a read error is likely. This same CDR3 is encoded by further DNA sequences in the sample. The rearrangement uses TRBV5-1 and TRBJ2-7, with 8 bases identical to TRBD2. CDR3 length equals 14 residues. V dropped 2 bases and J dropped 4; count of bases not matched to a gene: 5. Germline lookup yields CDR1 SGHRS and CDR2 YFSETQ. CDR3: CASSFRTGGYEQYF. The CDR3 DNA reads as TGCGCCAGCAGCTTTCGAACGGGAGGGTACGAGCAGTACTTC.